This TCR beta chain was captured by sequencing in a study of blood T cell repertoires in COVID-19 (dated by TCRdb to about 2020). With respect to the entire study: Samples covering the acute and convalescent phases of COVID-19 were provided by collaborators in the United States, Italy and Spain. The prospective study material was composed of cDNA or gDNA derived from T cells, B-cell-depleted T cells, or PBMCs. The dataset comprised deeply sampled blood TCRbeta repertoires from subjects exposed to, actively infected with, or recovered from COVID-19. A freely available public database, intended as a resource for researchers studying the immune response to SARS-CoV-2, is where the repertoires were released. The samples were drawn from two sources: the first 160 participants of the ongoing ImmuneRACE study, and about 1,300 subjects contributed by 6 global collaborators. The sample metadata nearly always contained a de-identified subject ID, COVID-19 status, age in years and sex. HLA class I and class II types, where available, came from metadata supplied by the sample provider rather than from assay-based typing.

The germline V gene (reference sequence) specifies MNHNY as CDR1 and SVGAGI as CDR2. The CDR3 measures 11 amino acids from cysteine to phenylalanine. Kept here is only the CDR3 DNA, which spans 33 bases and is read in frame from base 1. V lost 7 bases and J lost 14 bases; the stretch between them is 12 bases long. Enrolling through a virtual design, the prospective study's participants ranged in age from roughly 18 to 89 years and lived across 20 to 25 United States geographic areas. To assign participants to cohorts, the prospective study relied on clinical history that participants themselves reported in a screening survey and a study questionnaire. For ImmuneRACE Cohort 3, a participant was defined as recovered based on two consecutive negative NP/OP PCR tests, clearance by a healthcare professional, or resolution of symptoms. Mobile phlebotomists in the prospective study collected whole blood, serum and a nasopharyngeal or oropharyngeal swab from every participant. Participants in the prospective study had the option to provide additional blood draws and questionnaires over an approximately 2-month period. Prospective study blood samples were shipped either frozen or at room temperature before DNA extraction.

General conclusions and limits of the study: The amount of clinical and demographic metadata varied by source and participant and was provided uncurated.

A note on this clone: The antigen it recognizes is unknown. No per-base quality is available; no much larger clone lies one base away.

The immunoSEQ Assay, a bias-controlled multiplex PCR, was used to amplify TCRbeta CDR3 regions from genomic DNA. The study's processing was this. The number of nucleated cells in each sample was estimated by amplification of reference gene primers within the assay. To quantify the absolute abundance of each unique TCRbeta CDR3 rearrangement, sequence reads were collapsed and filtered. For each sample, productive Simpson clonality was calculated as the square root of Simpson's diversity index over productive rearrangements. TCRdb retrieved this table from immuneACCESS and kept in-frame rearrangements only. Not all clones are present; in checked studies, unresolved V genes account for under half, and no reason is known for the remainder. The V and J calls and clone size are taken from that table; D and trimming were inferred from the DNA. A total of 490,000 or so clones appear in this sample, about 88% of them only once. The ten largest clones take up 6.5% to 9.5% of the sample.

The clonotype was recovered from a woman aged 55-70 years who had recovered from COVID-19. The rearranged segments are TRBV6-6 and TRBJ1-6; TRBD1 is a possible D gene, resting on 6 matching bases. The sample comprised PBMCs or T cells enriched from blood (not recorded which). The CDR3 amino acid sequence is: CASTLKGALHF. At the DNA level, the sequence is TGTGCCAGCACCCTCAAGGGGGCCCTCCACTTT.